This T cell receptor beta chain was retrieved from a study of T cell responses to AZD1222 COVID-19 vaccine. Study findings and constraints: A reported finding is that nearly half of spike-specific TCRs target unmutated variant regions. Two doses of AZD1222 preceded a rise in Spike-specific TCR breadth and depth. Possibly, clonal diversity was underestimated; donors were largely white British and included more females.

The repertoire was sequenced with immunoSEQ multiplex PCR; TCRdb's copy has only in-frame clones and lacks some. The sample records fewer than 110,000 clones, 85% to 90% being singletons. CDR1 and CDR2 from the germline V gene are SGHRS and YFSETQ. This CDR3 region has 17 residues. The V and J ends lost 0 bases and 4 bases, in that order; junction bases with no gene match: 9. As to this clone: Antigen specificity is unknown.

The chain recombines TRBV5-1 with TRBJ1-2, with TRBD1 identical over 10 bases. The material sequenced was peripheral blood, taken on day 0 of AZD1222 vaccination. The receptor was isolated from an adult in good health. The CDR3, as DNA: TGCGCCAGCAGCTTGGTAACGACAGGGGGCGCGTCCTATGGCTACACCTTC. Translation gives CASSLVTTGGASYGYTF.